A single T cell receptor (beta chain) is shown here with its context. This entry belongs to a study of blood T cell repertoires in COVID-19. Looking at the study overall: The origin of the acute and convalescent COVID-19 samples was the United States, Italy and Spain. T cells, B-cell-depleted T cells, or PBMCs supplied cDNA or gDNA.

Per the original methods: Estimation of nucleated cell counts relied on the amplification of reference gene primers. TCRdb's copy holds only in-frame clones and misses some; the assay was immunoSEQ multiplex PCR. For V, J and clone size, that table is used; D and trimming come from the DNA. Here the sample spans 110,000 or so clones, approximately 84% being singletons. The germline V gene encodes CDR1 SGHDN and CDR2 FVKESK. V lost 4 bases, J lost 10 bases, and 13 bases lay in between. The CDR3 length is 13 residues. This chain uses TRBV14 with TRBJ1-4; possible D gene TRBD1, 6 bases. The TCR sequence derives from a man aged 45 to 65 with acute or convalescent COVID-19. The source material was peripheral blood. In nucleotides, the CDR3 is TGTGCCAGCAGCCGGACAGTTTCTGGAAAACTGTTTTTT. Its protein product is CASSRTVSGKLFF.